Sequencing of this TCR beta chain was carried out in a study of blood T cell repertoires in COVID-19. The wider study: COVID-19 samples, acute and convalescent, were from the United States, Italy and Spain. Sources were T cells, B-cell-depleted T cells, or PBMCs; the material itself was cDNA or gDNA.

As handled by the study authors: For nucleated cells, counts were estimated from reference gene primer amplification. The table came from immunoSEQ multiplex PCR; TCRdb's copy has only in-frame clones and leaves some out. For V, J and clone size, that table is used; D and trimming come from the DNA. Of about 150,000 clones listed, approximately 87% are singletons. The specimen sequenced was peripheral blood. This sequence originates from a human donor in a cohort sampled during active COVID-19.

The CDR3: CASSFSGGASNEQFF. In DNA form, the CDR3 reads TGTGCCAGCAGCTTCAGCGGGGGGGCCTCCAATGAGCAGTTCTTC. The rearrangement uses TRBV7-3 and TRBJ2-1, with 10 bases fitting TRBD2. The ends lost 3 bases at V and 6 bases at J; junction bases unmatched: 5. The germline V gene encodes CDR1 SGHTA and CDR2 FQGTGA. The CDR3 length is 15 residues. The variable domain in full, with the rest retrieved from reference TRBV7-3 and TRBJ2-1, is GAGVSQTPSNKVTEKGKYVELRCDPISGHTALYWYRQSLGQGPEFLIYFQGTGAADDSGLPNDRFFAVRPEGSVSTLKIQRTERGDSAVYLCASSFSGGASNEQFFGPGTRLTVL.